The 8 T cell receptor beta chains reported below all come from one sample, sequenced in a study of T cells in Graves' hyperthyroidism and ophthalmopathy. Amplification of TCR beta CDR3 regions used RNA as the template. The HTBI primer set drove a first-round RT-PCR of the TCR CDR3. TCRdb redid the calling of the multiplex PCR reads with MiXCR, one entry per CDR3 protein. The sample yields 300,000 to 400,000 distinct CDR3 sequences, about 20% seen once. Sequences were obtained from blood. The receptors shown here come from a woman aged 50 to 60 with Graves' hyperthyroidism.

This clonotype was seen ten or more times. The chain combines TRBV3-1 with TRBJ2-5; D not certain. Trimming removed 1 base from V and 0 bases from J, with 12 bases in between. Looked up from germline, CDR1 is LGHDT and CDR2 is YNNKEL (reference sequence). The CDR3 covers 16 residues. The CDR3, as DNA: TGTGCCAGCAGCCAAGTCATGCGGCGGTACCAAGAGACCCAGTACTTC. This translates into CASSQVMRRYQETQYF.

The chain links TRBV9 to TRBJ2-3, with a weak D call TRBD1 (7 bases). V lost 3 bases, J lost 0 bases, and 11 bases lay in between. Germline V gene data show CDR1 as SGDLS and CDR2 as YYNGEE. The CDR3 has 15 amino acids. The DNA of the CDR3 is TGTGCCAGCAGCGCCCAGGGGGGCAGCACAGATACGCAGTATTTT. This gives the protein CASSAQGGSTDTQYF.

This clonotype was recorded at least ten times. The J gene is TRBJ2-7, the V gene TRBV3-1; 8 bases are a match to TRBD2. CDR3 length: 16 amino acids. V lost 0 bases to trimming and J lost 1 base; unmatched junction nucleotides: 5. Germline values: CDR1 LGHDT, CDR2 YNNKEL (reference sequence). This CDR3 is CASSQDPSGGSYEQYF. DNA of the CDR3: TGTGCCAGCAGCCAAGATCCGAGCGGGGGTTCCTACGAGCAGTACTTC.

This clonotype has a handful of counts. The rearrangement joins TRBV7-9 to TRBJ2-7; 10 nucleotides match TRBD2. The CDR3 is 14 amino acids. CDR1 and CDR2 (germline): SEHNR, FQNEAQ (reference sequence). Germline trimming cut 4 bases from V and 5 bases from J; bases unmatched to any gene: 5. The DNA of the CDR3 is TGTGCCAGCAGCTCCGGGACTAGCGAAGACGAGCAGTACTTC. This codes for CASSSGTSEDEQYF.

This clonotype occurred many times. The V call is TRBV20-1, the J call TRBJ2-1, with 8 bases aligning to TRBD2. The CDR3 extends over 14 amino acids. The germline V gene encodes CDR1 DFQATT and CDR2 SNEGSKA (reference sequence). V shed 8 bases, J shed 1 base, and the junction held 7 bases outside the gene matches. The CDR3 DNA sequence: TGCAGTACGACGGGAGGGATTTCCTACAATGAGCAGTTCTTC. The encoded protein is CSTTGGISYNEQFF.

This clonotype was found many times. At one boundary the junction diverges from the germline segment, which might be a read error. This chain joins TRBV12-3 or TRBV12-4 and TRBJ1-2, with D possibly matching TRBD1 (6 bases). The CDR3 is made up of 12 amino acids. The CDR3 coding sequence is TGTGCCTGCAGCGCCAGGGGTCGCGGCTACACCTTC. Translated, it gives CACSARGRGYTF.

This chain uses TRBV30 with TRBJ2-5; maybe TRBD2 (6 bases). Germline CDR1 is GTSNPN and CDR2 is SVGIG (reference sequence). This CDR3 has 14 amino acids. With 4 bases removed from V and 5 bases from J, the gap between germline ends came to 17 bases. This chain's CDR3 is CAWNVLGDWETQYF. In DNA form, the CDR3 reads TGTGCCTGGAACGTGCTAGGGGACTGGGAGACCCAGTACTTC. Combining the CDR3 with reference TRBV30 and TRBJ2-5 gives the whole variable domain SQTIHQWPATLVQPVGSPLSLECTVEGTSNPNLYWYRQAAGRGLQLLFYSVGIGQISSEVPQNLSASRPQDRQFILSSKKLLLSDSGFYLCAWNVLGDWETQYFGPGTRLLVL.

The chain employs TRBV6-1 and TRBJ2-7; D possibly corresponds to TRBD2 (5 bases). CDR3 length: 16 amino acids. The germline gives CDR1 MNHNS, CDR2 SASEGT. Trimming stripped 1 base from V and 0 bases from J, with 13 bases between. CDR3 protein: CASSEDGRRSSYEQYF. CDR3 DNA sequence: TGTGCCAGCAGTGAAGACGGCCGGAGGAGCTCCTACGAGCAGTACTTC.